The sequence of this TCR beta chain was determined in a study of blood T cells in healthy people across ages. Notes on the study in general: CMV status of donors was unknown, possibly confounding expanded clonotype changes. Comparison with aged donors showed that long-lived donors had more naive CD4+ cells and higher diversity.

With respect to this clonotype: Antigen unknown.

Roughly 10 milliliters was the volume of peripheral blood drawn from each donor. PBMCs were isolated at a quantity of at least 6.5 million per sample. A second PCR, run for 7 to 11 cycles, used a sample-barcoded 5' primer plus a J-beta primer mix. TCRdb redid the calling of the 5' RACE reads with MiXCR, one entry per CDR3 protein. Here the sample spans hundreds of thousands of distinct CDR3 sequences, 22% being singletons. The sequence was collected from a man aged 70-80 years in good health. The material sequenced was blood.

In DNA, the CDR3 is TGTGCCAGCAGCCACGCGATAACAGGGGGGATATCAACTAATGAAAAACTGTTTTTT. This codes for CASSHAITGGISTNEKLFF. The chain uses TRBV4-2 and TRBJ1-4; 8 bases align to TRBD1. V shed 3 bases, J shed 0 bases, and the junction held 12 bases outside the gene matches. The length of the CDR3 is 19 residues. The germline CDR1 and CDR2 sequences are LGHNA and YNFKEQ.